A single sample is the source of the 14 T cell receptor beta chains below, sequenced in a study of neoadjuvant anti-PD-1 for oral cavity cancer. Assay: immunoSEQ multiplex PCR; the TCRdb copy retains only in-frame clones and omits some. The sample records 75,000 to 100,000 clones, approximately 80% being singletons. The source was PBMCs, collected before nivolumab (anti-PD-1) treatment. Receptor source: a person aged 35-80 years with oral cavity squamous cell carcinoma.

The rearrangement uses TRBV11-1 and TRBJ1-1; TRBD1 matches at 7 bases. The CDR3 has 14 residues. Per the germline V gene, CDR1 is SGHAT and CDR2 is FQDESV (reference sequence). The J segment lost 6 bases and the V segment lost 1 base, leaving 5 bases of the junction unmatched. The CDR3 DNA reads as TGTGCCAGCAGCTTAGGAACAGGGGTACCTGAAGCTTTCTTT. Translation gives CASSLGTGVPEAFF.

V gene TRBV5-6 combines with J gene TRBJ1-1; D unresolved. The V end lost 0 bases, the J end lost 1 base, and 4 bases lay between the germline ends. The CDR3 has 13 amino acids. Germline lookup yields CDR1 SGHDT and CDR2 YYEEEE. CDR3 bases: TGTGCCAGCAGCTTGGGGCGGAACACTGAAGCTTTCTTT. Protein: CASSLGRNTEAFF.

V gene TRBV10-2 combines with J gene TRBJ2-3; D gene ambiguous. The germline V and J ends were trimmed by 3 bases and 0 bases, with 13 bases remaining between them. Germline V lookup: CDR1 WSHSY, CDR2 SAAADI. The CDR3 covers 16 residues. As DNA, the CDR3 is TGCGCCAGCAGTGACGGCGGTGCATATAGCACAGATACGCAGTATTTT. Its translation is CASSDGGAYSTDTQYF.

The J gene is TRBJ1-1, the V gene TRBV5-4; maybe TRBD1 (6 bases). The V end lost 4 bases, the J end lost 11 bases, and 18 bases lay between the germline ends. This CDR3 spans 13 amino acids. CDR1 and CDR2 (germline): SGHNT, YYREEE (reference sequence). In DNA, the CDR3 is TGTGCCAGCAGCCTAGCCGGGGGGGCAAGCGCTTTCTTT. Encoded protein: CASSLAGGASAFF.

Here the CDR3 reads CASTDPGAYNEQFF. The CDR3 DNA reads as TGCGCCAGCACGGACCCTGGGGCCTACAATGAGCAGTTCTTC. V usage is TRBV5-1 and J usage is TRBJ2-1; D remains unclear. The length of the CDR3 is 14 residues. V gave up 6 bases and J gave up 2 bases, with 12 bases separating them. The germline V gene encodes CDR1 SGHRS and CDR2 YFSETQ.

This clone has only a few counts. This sequence joins TRBV9 and TRBJ1-1; D is uncertain. Per the germline V gene, CDR1 is SGDLS and CDR2 is YYNGEE. The CDR3 has 13 amino acids. V was clipped by 1 base and J by 0 bases, with 4 bases between them. CDR3 sequence: CASSVTVNTEAFF. The CDR3 coding sequence is TGTGCCAGCAGCGTAACTGTGAACACTGAAGCTTTCTTT.

The rearrangement links TRBV7-6 to TRBJ1-1, with D tentatively TRBD1 (5 bases). The CDR3 contains 14 residues. Trimming stripped 5 bases from V and 4 bases from J, with 14 bases between. Germline values: CDR1 SGHVS, CDR2 FNYEAQ. CDR3: CASSPSGGTTEAFF. CDR3 bases: TGTGCCAGCAGCCCCTCGGGGGGGACCACTGAAGCTTTCTTT.

The gene calls are TRBV25-1 and TRBJ1-3, with 8 nucleotides matching TRBD1. J gave up 4 bases and V 4 bases, and 3 bases lay outside the gene matches. The CDR3 spans 14 residues. Germline V lookup: CDR1 MGHDK, CDR2 SYGVNS. The CDR3, as DNA: TGTGCCAGCAGTGCCGGGACAGGCGGAAACACCATATATTTT. Protein: CASSAGTGGNTIYF. Looking up the rest from reference TRBV25-1 and TRBJ1-3 gives the full variable domain: EADIYQTPRYLVIGTGKKITLECSQTMGHDKMYWYQQDPGMELHLIHYSYGVNSTEKGDLSSESTVSRIRTEHFPLTLESARPSHTSQYLCASSAGTGGNTIYFGEGSWLTVV.

The genes are TRBV29-1 and TRBJ2-7; the D gene is possibly TRBD1 (5 bases). The ends were cut back, 3 bases at V and 6 bases at J, with 9 bases in the middle. The CDR3 is 11 amino acids. Looked up from germline, CDR1 is SQVTM and CDR2 is ANQGSEA. CDR3 in DNA: TGCAGCGTTGAGGAAGGGGCCGAGCAGTACTTC. Amino acid sequence: CSVEEGAEQYF.

The chain has TRBV6-5 and TRBJ2-3; perhaps TRBD2 as D (5 bases). The CDR3 consists of 14 residues. Trimming cost V 2 bases and J 6 bases, with 12 bases left between them. Germline values: CDR1 MNHEY, CDR2 SVGAGI. The CDR3 reads CASSYVSQRDTQYF. The CDR3, as DNA: TGTGCCAGCAGTTACGTCAGTCAGCGGGATACGCAGTATTTT.

The V call is TRBV6-1, the J call TRBJ1-2; the match to TRBD1 covers 9 bases. V trimming: 1 base; J trimming: 7 bases; junction bases outside the gene matches: 4. Germline values: CDR1 MNHNS, CDR2 SASEGT. This CDR3 has 14 amino acids. CDR3 sequence: CASSEEGQGVGYTF. CDR3 coding DNA: TGTGCCAGCAGTGAAGAGGGACAGGGTGTTGGCTACACCTTC.

This chain links TRBV9 with TRBJ2-3, with no clear D. Germline CDR1 reads SGDLS; CDR2 reads YYNGEE. The V end lost 3 bases, the J end lost 4 bases, and 12 bases lay between the germline ends. The CDR3 has 14 amino acids. CDR3 sequence reads: CASSGPSVADTQYF. The CDR3 DNA is TGTGCCAGCAGCGGGCCCTCGGTAGCAGATACGCAGTATTTT.

V and J are TRBV9 and TRBJ2-1; 14 bases are shared with TRBD2. There are 20 residues in the CDR3. CDR1 SGDLS and CDR2 YYNGEE come from the germline V gene. Losses at the gene ends were 2 bases for V and 2 bases for J; bases not matched to a gene: 12. CDR3 sequence (DNA): TGTGCCAGCAGCGTTTCACCGGGACTAGCGGGAGCAAGAACCTACAATGAGCAGTTCTTC. Protein product: CASSVSPGLAGARTYNEQFF.

The chain employs TRBV6-6 and TRBJ1-1; 9 bases are shared with TRBD1. The germline V gene encodes CDR1 MNHNY and CDR2 SVGAGI (reference sequence). Trimming cost V 6 bases and J 11 bases; bases outside gene matches: 10. The CDR3 has 13 residues. The CDR3 spells CASREGGQGGAFF. The DNA of the CDR3 is TGTGCCAGCAGGGAAGGGGGACAGGGTGGTGCTTTCTTT.